This T cell receptor (beta chain) was obtained from a study of vaccination and CD4 T cells after COVID-19. As to time point: late sampling 161 to 241 days after vaccination in a few convalescent patients. Noted treatment: roughly ten-day PBMC culture with coronavirus spike peptide pools or control peptides (ViraFEST assay). Positive PCR dates covered March to December 2020, before US Alpha, Beta and Delta variants. PBMCs, plated at roughly 2 million per well, were grown in the presence of about 9.5 IU/ml IL-2 and approximately 10 ug/ml peptide pools. Study results and caveats: In median terms, SARS-CoV-2-reactive clonotypes went from roughly 21 to 40, a nonsignificant rise. A median of around 90% of reactive clones, in convalescent patients, became evident only post-vaccination.

The Oncomine TCR Beta short-read assay was applied to DNA of cultured CD4+ T cells. TCRdb recomputed calls from the PCR reads with MiXCR, one row per CDR3 protein. The sample lists about 22,000 distinct CDR3 sequences, roughly two fifths seen once, with less than 35% in the top ten. CDR3 length: 15 amino acids. CDR1 LGHNA and CDR2 YNFKEQ come from the germline V gene. Trimming took off 0 bases at V and 4 bases at J, with 12 bases between the two ends. To note about this clonotype: Antigen specificity is unknown.

The sample in question was CD4+ T cells from blood, cultured in vitro, obtained about 7 months after SARS-CoV-2 vaccination. The TCR comes from a human donor who had recovered from COVID-19. The chain couples TRBV4-2 to TRBJ2-5; D is uncertain. CDR3 sequence (DNA): TGTGCCAGCAGCCAAGAAGATGGGCAGAGAGAGACCCAGTACTTC. Translated, it gives CASSQEDGQRETQYF.